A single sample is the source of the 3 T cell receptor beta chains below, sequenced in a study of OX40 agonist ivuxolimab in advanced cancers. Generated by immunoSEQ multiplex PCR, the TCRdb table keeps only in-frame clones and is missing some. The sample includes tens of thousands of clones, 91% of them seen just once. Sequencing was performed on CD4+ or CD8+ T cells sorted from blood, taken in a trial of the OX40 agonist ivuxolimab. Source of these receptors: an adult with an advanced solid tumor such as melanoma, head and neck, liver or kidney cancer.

The CDR3 DNA sequence: TGTGCCAGCAGTCAGGGGACAGACAATGGCTACACCTTC. Encoded protein: CASSQGTDNGYTF. This chain links TRBV28 with TRBJ1-2, with 7 positions matching TRBD1. V lost 5 bases and J lost 6; bases outside the gene matches: 6. CDR1 is MDHEN and CDR2 is SYDVKM in the germline V gene. CDR3 length: 13 amino acids.

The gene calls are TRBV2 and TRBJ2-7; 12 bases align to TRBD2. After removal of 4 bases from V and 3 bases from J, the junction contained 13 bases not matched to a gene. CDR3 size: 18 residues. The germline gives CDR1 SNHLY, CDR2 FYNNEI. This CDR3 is CASSANQLGTSGYYEQYF. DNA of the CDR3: TGTGCCAGCAGTGCAAACCAACTAGGGACTAGCGGGTACTACGAGCAGTACTTC. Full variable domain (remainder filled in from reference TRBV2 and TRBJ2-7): EPEVTQTPSHQVTQMGQEVILRCVPISNHLYFYWYRQILGQKVEFLVSFYNNEISEKSEIFDDQFSVERPDGSNFTLKIRSTKLEDSAMYFCASSANQLGTSGYYEQYFGPGTRLTVT.

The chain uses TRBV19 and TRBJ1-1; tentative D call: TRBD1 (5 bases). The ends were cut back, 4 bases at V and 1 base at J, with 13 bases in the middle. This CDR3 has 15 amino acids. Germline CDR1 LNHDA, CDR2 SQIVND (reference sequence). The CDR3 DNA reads TGTGCCAGTAGTACCCGACTGAGGGGGAACACTGAAGCTTTCTTT. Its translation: CASSTRLRGNTEAFF.